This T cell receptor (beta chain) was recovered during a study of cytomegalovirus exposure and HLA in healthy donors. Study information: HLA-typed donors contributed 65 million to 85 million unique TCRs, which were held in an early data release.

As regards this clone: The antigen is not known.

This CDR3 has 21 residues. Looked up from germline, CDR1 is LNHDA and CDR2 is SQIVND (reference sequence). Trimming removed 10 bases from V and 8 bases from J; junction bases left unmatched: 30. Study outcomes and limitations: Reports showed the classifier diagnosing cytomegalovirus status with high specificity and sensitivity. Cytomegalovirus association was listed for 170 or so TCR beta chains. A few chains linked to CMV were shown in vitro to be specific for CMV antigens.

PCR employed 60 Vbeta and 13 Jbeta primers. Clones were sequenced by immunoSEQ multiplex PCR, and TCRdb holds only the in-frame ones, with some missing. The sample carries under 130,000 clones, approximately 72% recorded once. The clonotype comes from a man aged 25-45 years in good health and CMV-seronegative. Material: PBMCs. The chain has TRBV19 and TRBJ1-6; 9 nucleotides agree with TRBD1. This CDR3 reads CATIPGQGLLSVNLWHSPLHF. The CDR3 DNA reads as TGTGCCACCATTCCGGGACAGGGTTTATTATCGGTGAATCTCTGGCATTCACCCCTCCACTTT.